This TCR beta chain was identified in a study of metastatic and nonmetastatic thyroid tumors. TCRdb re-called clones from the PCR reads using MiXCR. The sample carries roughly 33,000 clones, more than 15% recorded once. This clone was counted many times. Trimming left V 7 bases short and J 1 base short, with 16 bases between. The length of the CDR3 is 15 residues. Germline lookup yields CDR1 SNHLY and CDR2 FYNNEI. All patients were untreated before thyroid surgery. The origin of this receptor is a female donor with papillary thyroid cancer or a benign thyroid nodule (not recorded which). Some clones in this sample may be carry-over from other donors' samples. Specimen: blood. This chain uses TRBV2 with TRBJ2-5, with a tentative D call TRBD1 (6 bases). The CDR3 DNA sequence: TGTGCCAGCAAGGGGGATGGGGCCAGCCAAGAGACCCAGTACTTC. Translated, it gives CASKGDGASQETQYF.